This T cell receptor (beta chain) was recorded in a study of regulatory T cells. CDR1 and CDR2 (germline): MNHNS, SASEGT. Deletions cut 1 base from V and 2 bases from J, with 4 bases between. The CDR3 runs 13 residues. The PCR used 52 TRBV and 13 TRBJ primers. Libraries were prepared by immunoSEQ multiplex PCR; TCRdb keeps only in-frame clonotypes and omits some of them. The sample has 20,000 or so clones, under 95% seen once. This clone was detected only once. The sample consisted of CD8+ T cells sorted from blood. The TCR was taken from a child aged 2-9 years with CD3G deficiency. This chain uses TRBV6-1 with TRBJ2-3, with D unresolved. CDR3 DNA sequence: TGTGCCAGCAGTGAAGTCTCCACAGATACGCAGTATTTT. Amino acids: CASSEVSTDTQYF.